Given below is one T cell receptor beta chain in context. The data were obtained in a study of cytomegalovirus exposure and HLA in healthy donors. Both 60 Vbeta primers and 13 Jbeta primers went into the PCR. The assay was immunoSEQ multiplex PCR, and TCRdb's table has in-frame clones only and misses some. Here the sample spans around 120,000 clones, about 80% being singletons. The CDR3 is 14 amino acids. Trimming took 5 bases from V and 8 from J, leaving 15 bases between them. In germline, CDR1 is SGHAT, CDR2 FQNNGV. Sequenced input: PBMCs. This receptor was taken from a female donor in good health and CMV-seropositive. The V gene is TRBV11-2, the J gene TRBJ1-4; D unresolved. CDR3 DNA: TGTGCCAGCAGCGCGGACGGGAGAGGGGAAAAACTGTTTTTT. Protein: CASSADGRGEKLFF.